This T cell receptor beta chain was profiled in a study of Graves' ophthalmopathy and Graves' hyperthyroidism. Each diagnosis was determined on the basis of clinical symptoms, serum thyroxine, TRAb, thyroid ultrasound and orbital computed tomography. This clonotype occurred many times. The germline V gene encodes CDR1 SGHRS and CDR2 YFSETQ. The V end was cut by 6 bases, the J end by 0 bases, with 19 bases between. CDR3 length: 16 amino acids. The authors amplified TCR beta CDR3 regions from RNA transcripts. HTBI primers primed a first-round RT-PCR, and a second-round multiplex PCR followed. TCRdb redid the calling of the multiplex PCR reads with MiXCR, one entry per CDR3 protein. Of 500,000 to 700,000 distinct CDR3 sequences in the sample, 22% were seen once.

The chain recombines TRBV5-1 with TRBJ2-7; D is ambiguous. This clonotype originated in a woman aged 18-30 years with stable Graves' hyperthyroidism. Some clones in this sample may be carry-over from other donors' samples. The sample was peripheral blood. DNA of the CDR3: TGCGCCAGCACCATCACCCCCGCGTCGAACTCCTACGAGCAGTACTTC. This translates into CASTITPASNSYEQYF.